This is a list of T cell receptor beta chains from one sample in a study of CD8 T cells in Susac syndrome. TCRdb passed the immunoSEQ multiplex PCR reads through MiXCR, listing each CDR3 protein once. The data show fewer than 350,000 distinct CDR3 sequences, around 90% seen once. The sequenced sample was CD4+ T cells from PBMCs. The origin of the receptors is a human donor with multiple sclerosis. Each CDR3 is given with its conserved first and last residue. The D gene is left open where the match is weak. Size values are once, few and many counts, or a class for expanded clones, and some rows have none.

clone size	D gene	CDR3 length	V gene	J gene	CDR3 protein	CDR3 DNA
-	-	14	TRBV11-2	TRBJ2-3	CASRWLLHTDTQYF	TGTGCCAGCCGCTGGCTCCTACACACAGATACGCAGTATTTT
once	TRBD2	16	TRBV10-3	TRBJ2-7	CAISESYSGNSYEQYF	TGTGCCATCAGTGAGTCCTATAGCGGGAATTCCTACGAGCAGTACTTC
once	-	14	TRBV7-9	TRBJ2-1	CASSLEGFHNEQFF	TGTGCCAGCAGCTTAGAAGGGTTTCACAATGAGCAGTTCTTC
once	-	13	TRBV6-1	TRBJ1-2	CASSEWGARGYTF	TGTGCCAGCAGTGAATGGGGCGCGAGGGGCTACACCTTC
-	TRBD1	13	TRBV2	TRBJ1-2	CASRTTGGDGCTF	TGTGCCAGCAGAACCACAGGGGGCGATGGCTGCACCTTC
-	-	15	TRBV5-1	TRBJ1-5	CASSLEPYSNQPQHF	TGCGCCAGCAGCTTGGAACCGTATAGCAATCAGCCCCAGCATTTT
-	TRBD1	19	TRBV5-4	TRBJ2-6	CASSFLRDRLSSGANVLTF	TGTGCCAGCAGCTTTCTCCGGGACAGGCTATCCTCTGGGGCCAACGTCCTGACTTTC
-	-	15	TRBV4-1	TRBJ2-3	CASSDIRTSTDTQYF	TGCGCCAGCAGCGACATTCGTACTAGCACAGATACGCAGTATTTT
-	TRBD1	17	TRBV18	TRBJ2-7	CASSPDRVSLRGYEQYF	TGTGCCAGCTCCCCGGACAGGGTCAGCCTTAGAGGATACGAGCAGTACTTC
-	-	14	TRBV5-1	TRBJ1-2	CAERNPTGPYGYTF	TGCGCCGAAAGAAACCCGACAGGACCCTATGGCTACACCTTC
-	TRBD2	16	TRBV29-1	TRBJ2-3	CSVATSGSTGTDTQYF	TGCAGCGTTGCGACTAGCGGGAGTACAGGCACAGATACGCAGTATTTT
-	-	15	TRBV23-1	TRBJ1-4	CASSQFPGSNEKLFF	TGCGCCAGCAGTCAATTCCCAGGGTCTAATGAAAAACTGTTTTTT
-	TRBD2	16	TRBV6-1	TRBJ2-5	CASSGLAGGKSETQYF	TGTGCCAGCAGTGGACTAGCGGGGGGGAAGTCGGAGACCCAGTACTTC
once	-	15	TRBV20-1	TRBJ1-1	CSAVDIREVSRLAFF	TGCAGTGCCGTGGACATTCGAGAGGTTTCTCGATTGGCTTTCTTT
-	TRBD1	15	TRBV20-1	TRBJ2-3	CSARPPTGRTDTQYF	TGCAGTGCTAGACCCCCGACAGGGCGAACAGATACGCAGTATTTT
-	-	15	TRBV5-1	TRBJ2-2	CASSLRVSNTGELFF	TGCGCCAGCAGTTTAAGGGTCTCCAACACCGGGGAGCTGTTTTTT
-	-	14	TRBV30	TRBJ1-1	CAWSEGMQNTEAFF	TGTGCCTGGAGTGAGGGGATGCAGAACACTGAAGCTTTCTTT
-	-	13	TRBV6-5	TRBJ1-1	CASREQAPERAFF	TGTGCCAGCAGGGAACAGGCTCCCGAAAGAGCTTTCTTT
few	-	13	TRBV11-3	TRBJ1-2	CASSLGRAYGYTF	TGTGCCAGCAGCTTAGGCAGGGCTTATGGCTACACCTTC
-	TRBD2	14	TRBV15	TRBJ2-3	CATRAGEFTDTQYF	TGTGCCACCCGCGCGGGGGAGTTCACAGATACGCAGTATTTT
-	-	12	TRBV20-1	TRBJ1-2	CSARNDGGRYTF	TGCAGTGCTAGAAATGACGGGGGTAGATACACCTTC
-	TRBD2	18	TRBV12-3/TRBV12-4	TRBJ2-4	CASSPSTGGGLAKNIQYF	TGTGCCAGCAGTCCTTCGACGGGGGGGGGTCTAGCCAAAAACATTCAGTACTTC
-	TRBD1	13	TRBV7-2	TRBJ1-2	CASSSDRERGYTF	TGTGCCAGCAGCTCAGACAGGGAGCGAGGCTACACCTTC
-	-	15	TRBV18	TRBJ2-1	CASSPPARGGNEQFF	TGTGCCAGCTCACCCCCCGCGAGGGGTGGCAATGAGCAGTTCTTC
-	-	12	TRBV11-3	TRBJ2-3	CASSPASDTQYF	TGTGCCAGCAGCCCTGCCTCAGATACGCAGTATTTT
-	-	15	TRBV4-3	TRBJ1-4	CASSQAQGTNEKLFF	TGCGCCAGCAGCCAAGCGCAGGGTACTAATGAAAAACTGTTTTTT
-	TRBD1	15	TRBV5-6	TRBJ2-7	CASSRPGTGNAEQYF	TGTGCCAGCAGCCGGCCCGGGACAGGTAACGCCGAGCAGTACTTC
-	TRBD2	12	TRBV12-3/TRBV12-4	TRBJ2-1	CATSGGSDEQFF	TGTGCCACCTCGGGGGGGAGCGATGAGCAGTTCTTC
once	-	16	TRBV20-1	TRBJ2-3	CSATRRPQGPRSGQYF	TGCAGTGCCACGCGAAGGCCGCAGGGGCCCCGTTCGGGGCAGTATTTT
once	-	14	TRBV7-3	TRBJ2-3	CASSPMVGTDTQYF	TGTGCCAGCAGCCCGATGGTGGGCACAGATACGCAGTATTTT
few	TRBD1	15	TRBV18	TRBJ2-7	CASSPNRGLGDEQYF	TGTGCCAGCTCACCAAACAGGGGGCTAGGAGACGAGCAGTACTTC
-	-	13	TRBV7-6	TRBJ1-5	CASSPAPDQAQHF	TGTGCCAGCAGCCCAGCCCCGGACCAAGCCCAGCATTTT
-	-	13	TRBV3-1	TRBJ1-1	CASSQAADRAAFF	TGTGCCAGCAGCCAAGCTGCAGATCGGGCAGCTTTCTTT
-	-	15	TRBV3-1	TRBJ1-2	CASSQEVGLSYGYTF	TGTGCCAGCAGCCAAGAAGTCGGGCTTAGCTATGGCTACACCTTC
-	-	16	TRBV2	TRBJ2-4	CASSLSTVGAKNIQYF	TGTGCCAGCAGCCTCTCGACAGTCGGAGCCAAAAACATTCAGTACTTC
-	TRBD2	16	TRBV7-3	TRBJ2-1	CASSSPTSGSYNEQFF	TGTGCCAGCAGCTCTCCGACTAGCGGATCCTACAATGAGCAGTTCTTC
-	-	15	TRBV7-2	TRBJ2-5	CASSPDLGGQETQYF	TGTGCCAGCAGCCCGGACCTGGGGGGCCAAGAGACCCAGTACTTC
-	-	13	TRBV23-1	TRBJ1-1	CASKTGSGVKAFF	TGCGCCAGCAAAACAGGGAGCGGGGTGAAAGCTTTCTTT
-	-	16	TRBV18	TRBJ2-1	CASSPSSNRGYNEQFF	TGTGCCAGCTCACCAAGCAGCAACCGGGGCTACAATGAGCAGTTCTTC
once	-	13	TRBV5-1	TRBJ1-2	CASSLSTGFGYTF	TGCGCCAGCAGCTTATCCACAGGGTTTGGCTACACCTTC
-	-	14	TRBV6-6	TRBJ2-2	CASGDSPNPGELFF	TGTGCCAGCGGGGACTCCCCAAACCCCGGGGAGCTGTTTTTT
-	TRBD2	15	TRBV4-1	TRBJ2-7	CASSQGLAGYYEQYF	TGCGCCAGCAGCCAAGGACTAGCGGGCTACTACGAGCAGTACTTC
-	-	13	TRBV2	TRBJ1-2	CASSEERKHGYTF	TGTGCCAGCAGCGAGGAGAGAAAACATGGCTACACCTTC
once	TRBD1	17	TRBV29-1	TRBJ1-2	CSVEGVGTGSSNYGYTF	TGCAGCGTTGAAGGAGTCGGGACAGGGTCCTCGAACTATGGCTACACCTTC
-	-	12	TRBV7-9	TRBJ2-7	CASSLQGLEQYF	TGTGCCAGCAGCTTGCAGGGGCTCGAGCAGTACTTC
-	TRBD1	14	TRBV2	TRBJ1-4	CASSNGQGAEKLFF	TGTGCCAGCAGTAATGGGCAGGGGGCCGAAAAACTGTTTTTT
-	TRBD2	18	TRBV7-3	TRBJ2-1	CASSSSLGLAGARNEQFF	TGTGCCAGCAGCTCAAGCCTCGGACTAGCGGGGGCCCGAAATGAGCAGTTCTTC
-	-	14	TRBV12-3/TRBV12-4	TRBJ1-5	CASSTAQKRQPQHF	TGTGCCAGCAGTACCGCCCAGAAACGACAGCCCCAGCATTTT
-	TRBD2	15	TRBV7-2	TRBJ2-3	CANGLSGSGTDTQYF	TGTGCCAACGGCCTTAGCGGGAGTGGCACAGATACGCAGTATTTT
-	-	15	TRBV7-9	TRBJ2-1	CASSLATRAGREQFF	TGTGCCAGCAGCTTAGCGACCCGTGCGGGCCGGGAGCAGTTCTTC
-	-	14	TRBV28	TRBJ2-1	CASSFSGIVYEQFF	TGTGCCAGCAGTTTTTCAGGGATTGTGTATGAGCAGTTCTTC
-	-	13	TRBV7-2	TRBJ2-3	CASSLGQRDTQYF	TGTGCCAGCAGCTTAGGCCAGAGGGATACGCAGTATTTT
-	-	15	TRBV2	TRBJ1-3	CASSEARGIGNTIYF	TGTGCCAGCAGTGAAGCGCGGGGGATTGGAAACACCATATATTTT
-	-	16	TRBV10-1	TRBJ1-1	CASSDSGLPGVGEAFF	TGCGCCAGCAGTGATTCGGGACTCCCTGGTGTAGGCGAAGCTTTCTTT
-	-	17	TRBV19	TRBJ1-2	CASSIDRDRFWSNGYTF	TGTGCCAGTAGTATAGACAGGGACCGGTTCTGGTCGAATGGCTACACCTTC
-	-	17	TRBV7-3	TRBJ2-6	CASSIQPGRKGANVLTF	TGTGCCAGCAGCATCCAACCAGGCCGGAAAGGGGCCAACGTCCTGACTTTC
-	-	13	TRBV6-6	TRBJ1-1	CASSYPATGEAFF	TGTGCCAGCAGTTACCCTGCAACCGGTGAAGCTTTCTTT
-	TRBD2	20	TRBV4-1	TRBJ2-6	CASSQVVTGTSGRRSYVLTF	TGCGCCAGCAGCCAAGTGGTAACCGGGACTAGCGGGAGAAGGTCGTACGTCCTGACTTTC